This is a list of T cell receptor beta chains from one sample in a study of OX40 agonist ivuxolimab in advanced cancers. Produced via immunoSEQ multiplex PCR; TCRdb's table is partial and in-frame only. The sample lists approximately 20,000 clones, around 80% occurring once. The specimen was CD4+ or CD8+ T cells sorted from blood, collected in a trial of the OX40 agonist ivuxolimab. These receptors all stem from an adult with an advanced solid tumor such as melanoma, head and neck, liver or kidney cancer. Both conserved end residues are part of each CDR3. Each record gives: D gene, V gene, CDR3 protein. D genes are given only for firm matches.

.	TRBV21-1	CASSKPGPRSNQPQHF
.	TRBV7-9	CASSFAALYTDTQYF
TRBD2	TRBV11-2	CASSLAGGAPYNEQFF
.	TRBV21-1	CASSKKRPVVWNQPQHF
TRBD1	TRBV28	CASRWLSRDRVWEQYF
.	TRBV7-6	CASKLGWGLAGANVLTF
.	TRBV7-9	CASSLGTEAFF
TRBD1	TRBV30	CAWSPGTGYNEQFF
.	TRBV6-6	CASSYSYRYSYNEQFF
.	TRBV5-4	CASKTQGGTNEKLFF
TRBD1	TRBV2	CASSPGQKSSYNSPLHF
TRBD1	TRBV6-6	CASSYGTGEAFF
TRBD2	TRBV4-2	CASSRGGRETQYF
TRBD1	TRBV19	CATLPTGGIGEQYF
.	TRBV2	CASRGTDTQYF
.	TRBV7-9	CASSLWTLTGELFF
.	TRBV7-2	CASSLGGLAGRGYGYTF
.	TRBV28	CASSLWQDLNTEAFF
.	TRBV5-1	CASSGATGYSSYNEQFF
TRBD2	TRBV7-6	CASRLSGGAAYEQYF
.	TRBV7-9	CASSSRTLDF
.	TRBV7-9	CASSSAPSTMRFSNEQFF
TRBD1	TRBV6-6	CASTGLRTGSQSPLHF
.	TRBV7-2	CASSLSSLWDEQYF
.	TRBV20-1	CSAYRDLEAFF
.	TRBV27	CASSFTGGFYGYTF
TRBD2	TRBV7-9	CASSLVRGVYNEQFF
.	TRBV6-6	CASSKFISHEQYF
.	TRBV18	CASSRDWTEQNEAFF
TRBD2	TRBV10-2	CASSESTRASGPTDTQYF
.	TRBV28	CASSPTLASNTGELFF
TRBD1	TRBV27	CASSLFGTGASYGYTF
.	TRBV14	CASSQGRAYGYTF
TRBD1	TRBV27	CASSTGTGGVYEQYF
.	TRBV11-2	CASSDLSGFEQYF
.	TRBV7-2	CASSHTVYGYTF
TRBD2	TRBV7-8	CASSLGGAGAYNEQFF
TRBD1	TRBV5-1	CASSPAGGHNEQFF
TRBD2	TRBV9	CASSVDSGGSYEQYF
.	TRBV5-5	CASSLEGGYTEAFF
.	TRBV9	CASRGWAGEAFF
.	TRBV13	CASSLGRGGYNEQFF
.	TRBV7-2	CASSLTMEGFLHF
.	TRBV9	CASSERDGSGNTIYF
.	TRBV7-9	CALGSHEQYF
.	TRBV20-1	CSARLNTEAFF
TRBD1	TRBV6-6	CASGDRAGTEAFF
.	TRBV7-9	CASSLQGPGAGNTIYF
.	TRBV6-1	CASSESPGGSRGQPQHF
.	TRBV4-1	CASSQEPVPHYGYTF
.	TRBV6-6	CASSRGPQSDTQYF
.	TRBV9	CAEWRRPSTDTQYF
TRBD1	TRBV9	CASSVQGAPETQYF
.	TRBV4-1	CASRPGPFQDTQYF
TRBD1	TRBV11-1	CASSLASSRTGTYEQYF
TRBD1	TRBV5-1	CASSLAGTGGENGYTF